This TCR beta chain emerged from a study of cytotoxic CD8 clonotypes in ibrutinib-treated CLL. This clone was detected once. Using immunoSEQ multiplex PCR, the repertoire was profiled, and TCRdb retains in-frame clones only, with some absent. The sample holds under 200,000 clones, approximately 80% seen once. Trimming removed 3 bases from V and 6 bases from J, with 11 bases in between. The CDR3 extends over 13 amino acids. Germline V CDR1 and CDR2: SGHVS, FNYEAQ. V usage is TRBV7-6 and J usage is TRBJ1-2, with D unresolved. The source is a human donor with chronic lymphocytic leukemia. This specimen consisted of PBMCs, obtained after 24 months of ibrutinib treatment. CDR3 nucleotide sequence: TGTGCCAGCAGCTTCCCCCAGGAGGATGGCTACACCTTC. It codes for CASSFPQEDGYTF.